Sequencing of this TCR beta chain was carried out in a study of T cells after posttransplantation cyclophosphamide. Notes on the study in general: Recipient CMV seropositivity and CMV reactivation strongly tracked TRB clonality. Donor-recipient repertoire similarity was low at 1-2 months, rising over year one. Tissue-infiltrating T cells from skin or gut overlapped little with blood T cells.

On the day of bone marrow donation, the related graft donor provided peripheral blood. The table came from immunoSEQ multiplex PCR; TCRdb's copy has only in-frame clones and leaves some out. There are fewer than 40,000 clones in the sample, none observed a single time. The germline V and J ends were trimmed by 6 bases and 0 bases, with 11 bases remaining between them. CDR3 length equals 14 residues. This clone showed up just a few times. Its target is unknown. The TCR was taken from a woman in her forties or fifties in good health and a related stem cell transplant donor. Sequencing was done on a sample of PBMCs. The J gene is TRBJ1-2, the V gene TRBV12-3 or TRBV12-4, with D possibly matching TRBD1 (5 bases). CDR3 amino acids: CASSPTAPNYGYTF. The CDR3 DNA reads TGTGCCAGCAGCCCGACAGCTCCTAACTATGGCTACACCTTC.